Reported below is one T cell receptor beta chain. The entry originates in a study of blood T cell repertoires in COVID-19. The wider study: Sites in the United States, Italy and Spain provided acute and convalescent COVID-19 samples. Sources were T cells, B-cell-depleted T cells, or PBMCs; the material itself was cDNA or gDNA.

In the source study's methods: Using reference gene primer amplification, nucleated cell counts were estimated. Generated by immunoSEQ multiplex PCR, the TCRdb table keeps only in-frame clones and is missing some. V and J calls and clone size come straight from that table; D and trimming were deduced from the DNA. The table records 95,000 to 110,000 clones, roughly 90% of them present only once. What was sequenced was peripheral blood. The receptor was derived from a human donor in a cohort sampled during active COVID-19.

The chain's CDR3 is CASGHGPEAFF. The CDR3 DNA reads as TGTGCCAGCGGGCACGGCCCTGAAGCTTTCTTT. This chain uses TRBV11-2 with TRBJ1-1; D unresolved. Trimming shortened V by 8 bases and J by 6 bases, and 10 bases separated the two germline ends. The CDR3 spans 11 residues. Germline V gene data show CDR1 as SGHAT and CDR2 as FQNNGV.